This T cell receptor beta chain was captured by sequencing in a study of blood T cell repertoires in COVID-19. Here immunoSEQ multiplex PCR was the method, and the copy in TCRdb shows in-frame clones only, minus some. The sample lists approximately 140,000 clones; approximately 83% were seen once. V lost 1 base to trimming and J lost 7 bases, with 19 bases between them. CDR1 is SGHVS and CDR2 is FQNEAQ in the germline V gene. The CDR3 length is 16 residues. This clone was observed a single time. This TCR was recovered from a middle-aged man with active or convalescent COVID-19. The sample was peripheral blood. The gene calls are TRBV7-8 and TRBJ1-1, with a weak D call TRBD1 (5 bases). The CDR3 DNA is TGTGCCAGCAGCTTAGAGTCGTACAAGGGGCGCAATGAAGCTTTCTTT. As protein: CASSLESYKGRNEAFF.